This is a list of T cell receptor beta chains from one sample in a study of T cell responses to AZD1222 COVID-19 vaccine. Measured with immunoSEQ multiplex PCR; TCRdb has only the in-frame clones, and not every one. The table includes roughly 140,000 clones, about nine tenths detected once. The input for sequencing was peripheral blood, taken 28 days after the second AZD1222 dose. The origin of the receptors is an adult who received the AZD1222 COVID-19 vaccine. Both conserved end residues are part of each CDR3. A D gene is named only where the DNA matches it firmly. The size field is filled for only some rows; it gives once, few, many or a size class.

V gene	J gene	clone size	D gene	CDR3 DNA	CDR3 protein
TRBV19	TRBJ1-5	.	.	TGTGCCAGTAGTACGACAGAGCAGCCCCAGCATTTT	CASSTTEQPQHF
TRBV3-1/TRBV3-2	TRBJ1-6	once	.	TGTGCCAGCAGCCAAGAGGGGGAGTCACCCCTCCACTTT	CASSQEGESPLHF
TRBV5-1	TRBJ2-2	.	.	TGCGCCAGCACCGGTGGGGGAATTACTACCGGGGAGCTGTTTTTT	CASTGGGITTGELFF
TRBV6-6	TRBJ2-5	few	.	TGTGCCAGCAGTTACTTTAGGACCCTCGAAGAGACCCAGTACTTC	CASSYFRTLEETQYF
TRBV28	TRBJ1-1	.	.	TGTGCCAGCAGACCCTCCGGCGGGGTCGGCACTGAAGCTTTCTTT	CASRPSGGVGTEAFF
TRBV6-2/TRBV6-3	TRBJ2-3	.	.	TGTGCCAGCAGTTACATTCAAAGGGGAGATACGCAGTATTTT	CASSYIQRGDTQYF
TRBV28	TRBJ2-7	.	.	TGTGCCAGCAGGGGAGGACATTTCGAGCAGTACTTC	CASRGGHFEQYF
TRBV5-4	TRBJ1-4	.	.	TGTGCCAGCGGCCCCGACGGTGAAAAACTGTTTTTT	CASGPDGEKLFF
TRBV10-3	TRBJ2-7	.	.	TGTGCCATCAGTGAGTCAGTCGGAGAGAAGGAGCAGTACTTC	CAISESVGEKEQYF
TRBV20-1	TRBJ2-3	.	.	TGCAGTGCTAGTCGAGGTGGCGGAAGCACAGATACGCAGTATTTT	CSASRGGGSTDTQYF
TRBV6-2/TRBV6-3	TRBJ1-5	once	TRBD1	TGTGCCAGCAGTCCGGGACAGGGTGGACAGCCCCAGCATTTT	CASSPGQGGQPQHF
TRBV29-1	TRBJ1-3	.	TRBD1	TGCAGCGTTGAAGATCCTACGGACAGGGGGCAATTAAGAAACACCATATATTTT	CSVEDPTDRGQLRNTIYF
TRBV7-8	TRBJ1-1	.	TRBD1	TGTGCCAGCAGTCCCCGGGACAGGGTCGGGAACACTGAAGCTTTCTTT	CASSPRDRVGNTEAFF
TRBV7-9	TRBJ1-1	.	TRBD1	TGTGCCAGCAGCGTGAGGACAGGGGGCAGGACTGAAGCTTTCTTT	CASSVRTGGRTEAFF
TRBV4-1	TRBJ2-1	.	.	TGCGCCAGCAGCCAAGAGGATCGGACTGCCTCAAGAGGGCAGTTCTTC	CASSQEDRTASRGQFF
TRBV7-8	TRBJ2-3	once	.	TGTGCCAGCAGCTTATCCGGGACCACAGATACGCAGTATTTT	CASSLSGTTDTQYF
TRBV19	TRBJ1-2	once	.	TGTGCCAGTGCCGGCGAACGTGAGGGCTACACCTTC	CASAGEREGYTF
TRBV15	TRBJ1-2	few	.	TGTGCCACCAGCAGAGACGGCAAGGTTTTCCATGGCTACACCTTC	CATSRDGKVFHGYTF
TRBV14	TRBJ2-3	.	.	TGTGCCAGCAGCCAAAATAATCTCCTTGCAGATACGCAGTATTTT	CASSQNNLLADTQYF
TRBV30	TRBJ2-7	.	TRBD1	TGTGCCTGGAGTCGGGACAGTATCTACGAGCAGTACTTC	CAWSRDSIYEQYF
TRBV7-9	TRBJ1-2	.	TRBD1	TGTGCCAGCAGCGTTGACAGGGTCCCTCGGGGCTACACCTTC	CASSVDRVPRGYTF
TRBV11-1	TRBJ2-1	.	.	TGTGCCAGCAGCTTAATTGGCAGGACGAATGAGCAGTTCTTC	CASSLIGRTNEQFF
TRBV6-1	TRBJ2-2	.	TRBD1	TGTGCCAGCAGTGATCTTCTATTCCTTTCGGGACAGAAGGCCGGGGAGCTGTTTTTT	CASSDLLFLSGQKAGELFF
TRBV7-3	TRBJ1-1	.	.	TGTGCCAGCAGCTTAACAAGGAGCACTGAAGCTTTCTTT	CASSLTRSTEAFF
TRBV7-8	TRBJ2-1	.	TRBD2	TGTGCCAGCAGCACGTCCAGTGCCGCGGGAGGGTCCTACAATGAGCAGTTCTTC	CASSTSSAAGGSYNEQFF
TRBV28	TRBJ1-1	.	.	TGTGCCAGCAGTTTACTCAGGGGCGTGAACACTGAAGCTTTCTTT	CASSLLRGVNTEAFF
TRBV10-3	TRBJ1-4	.	.	TGTGCCATGGCGGCCGCAACTAATGAAAAACTGTTTTTT	CAMAAATNEKLFF
TRBV5-6	TRBJ2-7	.	.	TGTGCCAGCAGCTTGCCGGGGTTGGAGCAGTACTTC	CASSLPGLEQYF
TRBV11-2	TRBJ1-4	.	.	TGTGCCAGCAGCTTACGCAGGGGCAATGAAAAACTGTTTTTT	CASSLRRGNEKLFF
TRBV28	TRBJ1-4	.	.	TGTGCCAGCAGTAGACACCCGAGGGGAAAACTGTTTTTT	CASSRHPRGKLFF
TRBV5-1	TRBJ1-5	.	.	TGCGCCAGCAGCCCCCAGGGACCCAATCAGCCCCAGCATTTT	CASSPQGPNQPQHF
TRBV3-1/TRBV3-2	TRBJ2-2	.	.	TGTGCCAGCGGAAGACTAGATAACACCGGGGAGCTGTTTTTT	CASGRLDNTGELFF
TRBV15	TRBJ2-1	.	.	TGTGCCACCAGCAGATCCCTTCAAGGTGTTGAGCAGTTCTTC	CATSRSLQGVEQFF
TRBV10-2	TRBJ1-5	.	.	TGCGCCAGCAACCAGGGATTTAGCAATCAGCCCCAGCATTTT	CASNQGFSNQPQHF
TRBV5-6	TRBJ2-2	.	.	TGTGCCAGCAGTTCATTAGCGGGGGAGCTGTTTTTT	CASSSLAGELFF
TRBV27	TRBJ2-7	.	.	TGTGCCAGCAGTAGAACGGGATTAACCTACGAGCAGTACTTC	CASSRTGLTYEQYF
TRBV9	TRBJ2-3	few	TRBD1	TGTGCCAGCAGCATAGGGACAGGGACCGATACGCAGTATTTT	CASSIGTGTDTQYF
TRBV29-1	TRBJ2-7	.	.	TGCAGCGTTGATGCCTCAAGGGACGAGCAGTACTTC	CSVDASRDEQYF
TRBV7-6	TRBJ2-1	.	.	TGTGCCAGCAGCTTTATCCCGGAAAGCTCCTACAATGAGCAGTTCTTC	CASSFIPESSYNEQFF
TRBV6-5	TRBJ2-1	.	TRBD1	TGTGCCAGCAGTTACTCGGGACAGGGAAGTGGGTTCTTC	CASSYSGQGSGFF
TRBV19	TRBJ1-4	.	.	TGTGCCAGTAGTATCCTACAGGGCGGTGAAAAACTGTTTTTT	CASSILQGGEKLFF
TRBV5-1	TRBJ2-1	.	.	TGCGCCAGCAGCCCGACAGCTATCAACAATGAGCAGTTCTTC	CASSPTAINNEQFF